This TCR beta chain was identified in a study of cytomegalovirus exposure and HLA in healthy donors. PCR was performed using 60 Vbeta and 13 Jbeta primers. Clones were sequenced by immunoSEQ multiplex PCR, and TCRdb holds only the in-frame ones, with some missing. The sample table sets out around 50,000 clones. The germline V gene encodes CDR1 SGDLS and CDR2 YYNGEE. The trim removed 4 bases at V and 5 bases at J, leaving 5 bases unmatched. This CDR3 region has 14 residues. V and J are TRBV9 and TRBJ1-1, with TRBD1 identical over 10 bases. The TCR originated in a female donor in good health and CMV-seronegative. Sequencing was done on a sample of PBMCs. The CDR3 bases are TGTGCCAGCAGCCCGGGACAGGGGAGGACTGAAGCTTTCTTT. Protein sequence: CASSPGQGRTEAFF.